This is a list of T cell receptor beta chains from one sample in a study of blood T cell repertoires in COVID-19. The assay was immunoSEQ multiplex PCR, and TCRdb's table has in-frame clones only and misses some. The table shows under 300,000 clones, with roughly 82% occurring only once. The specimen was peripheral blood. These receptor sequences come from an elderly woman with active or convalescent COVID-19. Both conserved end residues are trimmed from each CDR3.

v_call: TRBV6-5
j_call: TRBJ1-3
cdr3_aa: ASSRTRSGNTIY

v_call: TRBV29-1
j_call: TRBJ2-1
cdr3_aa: SVGESYNEQF

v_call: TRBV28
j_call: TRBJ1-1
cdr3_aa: ASSLDRYETEAF

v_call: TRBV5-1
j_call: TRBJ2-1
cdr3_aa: ASSLELAGDNEQF

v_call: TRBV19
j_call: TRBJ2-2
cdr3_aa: ASSIGQSNTGELF

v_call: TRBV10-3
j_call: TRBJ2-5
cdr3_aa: AISGRGTDPSEAQY

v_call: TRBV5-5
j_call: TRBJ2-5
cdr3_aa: ASSRTSQGETQY

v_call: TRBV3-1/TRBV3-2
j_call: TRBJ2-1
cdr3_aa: ASSQLFSSGVNNEQF

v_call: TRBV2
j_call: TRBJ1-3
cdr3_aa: ASTSDSGNTIY

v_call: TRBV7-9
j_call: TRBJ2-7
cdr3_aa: ASSGAAYEQY

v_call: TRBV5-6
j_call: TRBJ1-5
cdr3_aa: ASSVSGSRINQPQH

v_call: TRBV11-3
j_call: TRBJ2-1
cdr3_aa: ASSLGTSGSVNEQF